Reported below is one T cell receptor beta chain. This sample is part of a study of cytomegalovirus exposure and HLA in healthy donors. About the research overall: Earlier, 150 million to 200 million T cells were analyzed, and about 100 million unique TCR beta sequences were found among them.

The PCR contained 60 Vbeta and 13 Jbeta primers. The repertoire was sequenced with immunoSEQ multiplex PCR; TCRdb's copy has only in-frame clones and lacks some. The sample yields about 150,000 clones, 60% to 80% seen once. This CDR3 region has 15 residues. Germline V CDR1 and CDR2: MNHNS, SASEGT. Deletions cut 4 bases from V and 1 base from J, with 13 bases between. The sample consisted of PBMCs. The clonotype comes from a male donor in good health and CMV-seronegative. The V call is TRBV6-1, the J call TRBJ1-1; maybe TRBD1 (5 bases). Written as DNA, the CDR3 is TGTGCCAGCAGTGTAAAGGGGACTGGGAACACTGAAGCTTTCTTT. Protein product: CASSVKGTGNTEAFF.